Listed here are 22 T cell receptor beta chains from one sample, sequenced in a study of blood T cell repertoires in COVID-19. Clones were read by immunoSEQ multiplex PCR, and TCRdb kept only the in-frame ones, dropping some. The sample consists of 98,000 or so clones, roughly 85% of them appearing once. What was sequenced was peripheral blood. Receptors originate from a human donor in a cohort sampled during active COVID-19.

V is TRBV5-1 and J is TRBJ2-5, with 9 bases fitting TRBD2. The CDR3 loop spans 16 amino acids. The trim removed 0 bases at V and 2 bases at J, leaving 5 bases unmatched. Germline CDR1 SGHRS, CDR2 YFSETQ. CDR3 amino acids: CASSLGLTSGQETQYF. The CDR3 bases are TGCGCCAGCAGCTTGGGCCTGACTAGCGGACAAGAGACCCAGTACTTC.

The V and J genes are TRBV4-1 and TRBJ1-5; 8 nucleotides agree with TRBD1. Germline V CDR1 and CDR2: MGHRA, YSYEKL. This CDR3 spans 15 amino acids. The V segment lost 3 bases and the J segment 3 bases; nucleotides outside the gene matches: 4. CDR3 DNA sequence: TGCGCCAGCAGCCAGGAGGACAGGGACAATCAGCCCCAGCATTTT. It yields the protein CASSQEDRDNQPQHF.

This clone turned up a few times. This chain links TRBV5-4 with TRBJ1-6, with D perhaps TRBD1 (5 bases). The germline V gene encodes CDR1 SGHNT and CDR2 YYREEE (reference sequence). This CDR3 is built from 14 residues. V lost 3 bases, J lost 10 bases, and 14 bases lay in between. In nucleotides, the CDR3 is TGTGCCAGCAGCTCAGGCGGGGCTGAGTCACCCCTCCACTTT. It encodes CASSSGGAESPLHF.

The chain uses TRBV20-1 and TRBJ2-5; the match to TRBD1 covers 7 bases. V shed 4 bases, J shed 4 bases, and the junction held 0 bases outside the gene matches. The germline V gene encodes CDR1 DFQATT and CDR2 SNEGSKA (reference sequence). This CDR3 contains 11 residues. DNA of the CDR3: TGCAGTGCTAACAGGGGAGAGACCCAGTACTTC. It translates to CSANRGETQYF.

This clone was detected once. The DNA for the CDR3 is TGCGCCAGCAGCTTGGCGGTAGGGGGCCCCACTGAAGCTTTCTTT. Translated, it gives CASSLAVGGPTEAFF. The rearrangement links TRBV5-1 to TRBJ1-1, with 7 bases identical to TRBD1. Germline V gives CDR1 SGHRS, CDR2 YFSETQ. This CDR3 is built from 15 residues. Unmatched junction bases numbered 6, after V lost 0 bases and J lost 4 bases.

This clone came up a few times. This chain joins TRBV4-2 and TRBJ1-4; D may be TRBD1 (5 bases). The V gene lost 4 bases and the J gene lost 7 bases, with 10 bases spanning the gap. CDR1 is LGHNA, CDR2 YNFKEQ, per germline. This CDR3 contains 13 residues. Written as DNA, the CDR3 is TGTGCCAGCAGCCCAGACGGGGGTGAAAAACTGTTTTTT. Its translation: CASSPDGGEKLFF.

V gene TRBV10-3 combines with J gene TRBJ1-6; the D is unclear. Trimming removed 0 bases from V and 5 bases from J, with 8 bases in between. The germline CDR1 and CDR2 sequences are ENHRY and SYGVKD. There are 15 residues in the CDR3. This chain's CDR3 is CAISESDGDNSPLHF. The DNA for the CDR3 is TGTGCCATCAGTGAGTCAGACGGAGATAATTCACCCCTCCACTTT.

The chain combines TRBV6-1 with TRBJ2-3, with D uncertain. V lost 1 base and J lost 2, with 19 bases in between. The CDR3 extends over 18 amino acids. Germline V gives CDR1 MNHNS, CDR2 SASEGT. The CDR3 here is CASSEVAVSLLPTDTQYF. In nucleotides, the CDR3 is TGTGCCAGCAGTGAAGTGGCGGTGTCGCTCCTTCCCACAGATACGCAGTATTTT.

For the CDR3, the DNA is TGTGCCAGCAGCCTAAGTGGGACAGGGGTGTACAATGAGCAGTTCTTC. Translation: CASSLSGTGVYNEQFF. This chain uses TRBV11-2 with TRBJ2-1; TRBD1 agrees at 10 bases. The J segment lost 4 bases and the V segment lost 5 bases, leaving 8 bases of the junction unmatched. The CDR3 length is 16 residues. Germline values: CDR1 SGHAT, CDR2 FQNNGV.

The J gene is TRBJ2-1, the V gene TRBV15, with TRBD1 matching over 7 bases. This CDR3 has 15 amino acids. J gave up 0 bases and V 4 bases, and 3 bases lay outside the gene matches. CDR1 and CDR2 (germline): LNHNV, YYDKDF (reference sequence). CDR3 amino acids: CATSIDRASYNEQFF. DNA of the CDR3: TGTGCCACCAGCATCGACAGGGCCTCCTACAATGAGCAGTTCTTC.

The chain has TRBV18 and TRBJ2-1; TRBD1 matches 10 bases. CDR1 and CDR2 (germline): KGHSH, LQKENI. With 2 bases clipped from V and 7 bases from J, the junction kept 11 bases outside the gene matches. The CDR3 runs to 17 residues. CDR3 sequence: CASSPTPDRGVGNEQFF. The CDR3 DNA reads as TGTGCCAGCTCACCAACCCCGGACAGGGGGGTTGGGAATGAGCAGTTCTTC.

V gene TRBV6-2 or TRBV6-3 combines with J gene TRBJ2-2; maybe TRBD2 (7 bases). The CDR3 consists of 17 residues. From germline, CDR1 is MNHEY and CDR2 SVGEGT. With 5 bases removed from V and 0 bases from J, the gap between germline ends came to 16 bases. CDR3 sequence reads: CASSGGGRGANTGELFF. The CDR3 DNA follows: TGTGCCAGCAGTGGGGGGGGGCGGGGAGCGAACACCGGGGAGCTGTTTTTT.

V usage is TRBV6-5 and J usage is TRBJ2-1, with D possibly TRBD2 on 6 matching bases. The CDR3 length is 14 residues. CDR1 is MNHEY and CDR2 is SVGAGI in the germline V gene. Trimming stripped 8 bases from V and 9 bases from J, with 20 bases between. This CDR3 is CASHHTGDSAEQFF. The CDR3 bases are TGTGCCAGCCATCATACGGGGGACTCGGCTGAGCAGTTCTTC.

This clone was counted many times. The V call is TRBV30, the J call TRBJ2-7; the D gene is possibly TRBD1 (5 bases). This CDR3 has 16 amino acids. V dropped 0 bases and J dropped 2 bases, with 17 bases sitting between them. Looked up from germline, CDR1 is GTSNPN and CDR2 is SVGIG (reference sequence). CDR3 sequence: CAWSVQAGSGPYEQYF. CDR3 bases: TGTGCCTGGAGTGTACAGGCAGGTTCCGGACCCTACGAGCAGTACTTC.

The chain combines TRBV6-5 with TRBJ1-2, with D hard to call. The V gene lost 6 bases and the J gene lost 0 bases, with 14 bases spanning the gap. This CDR3 is 15 amino acids long. The germline V gene encodes CDR1 MNHEY and CDR2 SVGAGI. CDR3 in amino acids: CASSPSNSANYGYTF. The CDR3 DNA reads TGTGCCAGCAGCCCCTCTAACTCCGCTAACTATGGCTACACCTTC.

The rearrangement uses TRBV10-3 and TRBJ2-2; weak D call: TRBD2 (6 bases). In germline, CDR1 is ENHRY, CDR2 SYGVKD. The CDR3 is 15 residues long. Trimming cost V 4 bases and J 0 bases, with 9 bases left between them. This CDR3 is CAISGSGANTGELFF. Written as DNA, the CDR3 is TGTGCCATCAGTGGATCGGGGGCGAACACCGGGGAGCTGTTTTTT.

The gene calls are TRBV4-2 and TRBJ1-5, with TRBD1 as a possible D gene (5 bases). Germline V CDR1 and CDR2: LGHNA, YNFKEQ. CDR3 length: 18 residues. Trimming took off 0 bases at V and 0 bases at J, with 15 bases between the two ends. Here the CDR3 DNA reads TGTGCCAGCAGCCAAGATCCGTTGGGGCTATATAGCAATCAGCCCCAGCATTTT. This gives the protein CASSQDPLGLYSNQPQHF.

The chain has TRBV27 and TRBJ2-1; a weak D match, TRBD1 (6 bases). V was cut by 7 bases and J by 4 bases, with 14 bases left in between. Per the germline V gene, CDR1 is MNHEY and CDR2 is SMNVEV (reference sequence). The CDR3 sequence is 14 residues long. The CDR3 spells CASKGTGNYNEQFF. CDR3 in DNA: TGTGCCAGCAAGGGAACAGGGAATTACAATGAGCAGTTCTTC.

The chain joins TRBV19 to TRBJ1-1; 7 bases are a match to TRBD1. Trimming at V came to 6 bases and at J to 1 base, leaving 2 bases not matched to a gene. Germline V CDR1 and CDR2: LNHDA, SQIVND (reference sequence). The CDR3 is 13 amino acids. The CDR3 protein is CASRDRRNTEAFF. The CDR3 bases are TGTGCCAGTAGGGACAGGCGGAACACTGAAGCTTTCTTT.

V usage is TRBV27 and J usage is TRBJ2-1; 8 bases agree with TRBD2. The length of the CDR3 is 14 residues. Germline V gene data show CDR1 as MNHEY and CDR2 as SMNVEV (reference sequence). The junction had 4 bases not matched to a gene; V was cut back by 0 bases and J by 9 bases. DNA for the CDR3: TGTGCCAGCAGTTTATCCAGCGGGAGAGGTGAGCAGTTCTTC. This translates into CASSLSSGRGEQFF.

The V and J genes are TRBV12-3 or TRBV12-4 and TRBJ2-7; D gene ambiguous. V gave up 6 bases and J gave up 7 bases, with 10 bases separating them. CDR3 length: 11 amino acids. The CDR3 nucleotides read TGTGCCAGCAGCACTGCCACGGAGCAGTACTTC. Its translation is CASSTATEQYF.

The chain couples TRBV3-1 (or the pseudogene TRBV3-2) to TRBJ2-3; 8 bases map to TRBD2. This CDR3 has 18 residues. V shed 0 bases and J 3 bases; nucleotides not matched to a gene: 11. Germline CDR1 LGHDT, CDR2 YNNKEL (reference sequence). CDR3 region: CASSQDMVGVAGTDTQYF. CDR3 sequence (DNA): TGTGCCAGCAGCCAAGATATGGTTGGGGTAGCGGGGACAGATACGCAGTATTTT.